The text below deals with one T cell receptor beta chain. The length of the CDR3 is 14 residues. Trimming took off 5 bases at V and 7 bases at J, with 17 bases between the two ends. Germline CDR1 SGHTA, CDR2 FQGNSA. These data originate in a study of blood T cell repertoires in COVID-19. At the level of the study: The United States, Italy and Spain provided the acute and convalescent COVID-19 samples.

Authors' processing steps: Amplifying reference gene primers gave estimates of nucleated cell counts. Only in-frame clones appear in the TCRdb table, and some are missing; sequencing was by immunoSEQ multiplex PCR. V and J calls and clone size are as listed in that table; D and trimming were resolved from the DNA. The data contain more than 300,000 clones, 87% of them seen just once; the ten biggest clones take up around 6%. Assignment of participants to cohorts was predicated upon participant-reported clinical history. Recovery meant two consecutive negative NP/OP PCR tests, professional clearance, or resolved symptoms.

The chain joins TRBV7-2 to TRBJ1-2, with unresolved D. This sequence originates from a woman under 40 who had recovered from COVID-19. Source material: PBMCs or T cells enriched from blood (not recorded which). In nucleotides, the CDR3 is TGTGCCAGCAGCGAAAGGATTTCCCGGGGTGGCTACACCTTC. Its protein product is CASSERISRGGYTF.